Presented here are 32 T cell receptor beta chains from one specimen sequenced in a study of blood T cell repertoires in COVID-19. Measured with immunoSEQ multiplex PCR; TCRdb has only the in-frame clones, and not every one. In the table there are fewer than 200,000 clones, around 85% of which are singletons. Material: peripheral blood. All receptors come from a man between 60 and 70 years old who had recovered from COVID-19.

This clone was detected only once. The chain links TRBV5-1 to TRBJ2-5; perhaps TRBD2 as D (6 bases). The CDR3 is 15 amino acids. Germline-derived CDR1 and CDR2 are SGHRS and YFSETQ. Trimming pared 4 bases from V and 5 bases from J, leaving 18 bases between. The CDR3 nucleotides read TGCGCCAGCAGCCAGAAGGGCGGGGAGCTGGAGACCCAGTACTTC. Translating gives CASSQKGGELETQYF.

V and J are TRBV7-2 and TRBJ1-1, with D possibly matching TRBD1 (5 bases). Germline CDR1 is SGHTA and CDR2 is FQGNSA. The CDR3 runs to 15 residues. V lost 2 bases and J lost 8, with 18 bases in between. CDR3 loop: CASSLSGDGRQEAFF. The CDR3 region has the DNA TGTGCCAGCAGCTTAAGCGGGGACGGACGCCAAGAAGCTTTCTTT.

This clone was counted once. The gene calls are TRBV7-2 and TRBJ2-7, with TRBD2 matching over 14 bases. The V gene end was trimmed by 2 bases and the J gene end by 5 bases; junction bases not matched to a gene: 14. Germline V gene data show CDR1 as SGHTA and CDR2 as FQGNSA. The CDR3 consists of 19 residues. In DNA form, the CDR3 reads TGTGCCAGCAGCTTATCTCTGGGACTAGCGGGGGCCACGATTGACGAGCAGTACTTC. This translates into CASSLSLGLAGATIDEQYF.

DNA for the CDR3: TGCGCCAGCAGTCAATGGGACAGCCCTTATGGCTACACCTTC. This encodes CASSQWDSPYGYTF. The chain is built from TRBV23-1 and TRBJ1-2; 7 bases map to TRBD1. TRBV23-1 is an ORF; its function is uncertain. CDR3 size: 14 residues. V shed 1 base, J shed 5 bases, and the junction held 4 bases outside the gene matches.

The rearrangement uses TRBV11-3 and TRBJ2-2; the D gene is possibly TRBD1 (5 bases). The germline gives CDR1 SGHNT, CDR2 YENEEA. Trimming took off 3 bases at V and 2 bases at J, with 7 bases between the two ends. The length of the CDR3 is 14 residues. CDR3 amino acids: CASSLDTNTGELFF. The CDR3 coding sequence is TGTGCCAGCAGCTTGGACACCAACACCGGGGAGCTGTTTTTT.

The chain employs TRBV1 and TRBJ2-1; the listed D gene, TRBD2, was not tested against the DNA. TRBV1 is marked as a pseudogene. The CDR3 is made up of 15 amino acids. In nucleotides, the CDR3 is TGCACCAGCAGCCCCAACGGGGAGGTCTACAATGAGCAGTTCTTC. Residues: CTSSPNGEVYNEQFF.

The chain recombines TRBV19 with TRBJ2-1, with 12 positions matching TRBD2. Germline values: CDR1 LNHDA, CDR2 SQIVND (reference sequence). The CDR3 is 17 residues long. V dropped 5 bases and J dropped 4; count of bases not matched to a gene: 9. The CDR3 sequence is CASSDLLAGGKYNEQFF. CDR3 nucleotide sequence: TGTGCCAGTAGTGACCTACTAGCGGGGGGTAAATACAATGAGCAGTTCTTC.

The J gene is TRBJ1-1, the V gene TRBV12-5, with TRBD1 identical over 7 bases. Germline V CDR1 and CDR2: LGHNT, FRNRAP. V dropped 0 bases and J dropped 6; count of bases not matched to a gene: 7. This CDR3 region has 15 residues. The CDR3 is CASGLVRGQGAEAFF. CDR3 sequence (DNA): TGTGCTAGTGGTTTGGTACGCGGGCAGGGGGCTGAAGCTTTCTTT.

The chain links TRBV28 to TRBJ2-2, with 9 bases identical to TRBD1. Germline trimming cut 5 bases from V and 5 bases from J; bases unmatched to any gene: 9. CDR1 and CDR2 (germline): MDHEN, SYDVKM. The CDR3 extends over 16 amino acids. The CDR3 reads CASSAGTGRGTGELFF. The CDR3 nucleotides are TGTGCCAGCAGTGCGGGGACAGGGAGGGGTACCGGGGAGCTGTTTTTT.

The J gene is TRBJ2-7, the V gene TRBV13; 8 bases agree with TRBD2. J gave up 4 bases and V 0 bases, and 5 bases lay outside the gene matches. CDR3 length: 15 residues. Germline V gene sequence: CDR1 PRHDT, CDR2 FYEKMQ (reference sequence). This CDR3 reads CASSLGRGGRYEQYF. CDR3 DNA sequence: TGTGCCAGCAGCTTAGGCCGGGGGGGGCGATACGAGCAGTACTTC.

J is TRBJ2-7 and V is TRBV18, with D hard to call. The germline V gene encodes CDR1 KGHSH and CDR2 LQKENI. V was shortened by 6 bases and J by 2 bases, with 8 bases between the two germline ends. CDR3 length equals 12 residues. The CDR3 loop reads CASSPRAYEQYF. The CDR3 bases are TGTGCCAGCTCGCCGCGAGCCTACGAGCAGTACTTC.

J is TRBJ1-1 and V is TRBV5-8; possibly TRBD1 for D (5 bases). V was clipped by 2 bases and J by 3 bases, with 11 bases between them. Germline CDR1 is SGHTS and CDR2 is YDEGEE. This CDR3 region has 14 residues. The CDR3 DNA sequence: TGTGCCAGCAGCTTTCAGGGTGGGTACACTGAAGCTTTCTTT. It translates to CASSFQGGYTEAFF.

The chain recombines TRBV27 with TRBJ2-1, with D possibly matching TRBD1 (6 bases). The CDR3 has 15 amino acids. V was pared by 2 bases and J by 14 bases, with 22 bases between. In germline, CDR1 is MNHEY, CDR2 SMNVEV (reference sequence). In DNA, the CDR3 is TGTGCCAGCAGTTTACGCACACTGAAGGGGGATAACGAGTTCTTC. This sequence encodes CASSLRTLKGDNEFF.

J is TRBJ2-2 and V is TRBV7-3; TRBD2 might be the D (6 bases). The germline gives CDR1 SGHTA, CDR2 FQGTGA. Between the trimmed V and J ends, which lost 5 bases and 4 bases, there was a span of 14 bases. CDR3 size: 15 residues. CDR3 in amino acids: CASSPGGSGTGELFF. As DNA, the CDR3 is TGTGCCAGCAGCCCCGGAGGGTCCGGCACCGGGGAGCTGTTTTTT. The full variable domain, in which reference TRBV7-3 and TRBJ2-2 provide the parts outside the CDR3, is GAGVSQTPSNKVTEKGKYVELRCDPISGHTALYWYRQSLGQGPEFLIYFQGTGAADDSGLPNDRFFAVRPEGSVSTLKIQRTERGDSAVYLCASSPGGSGTGELFFGEGSRLTVL.

This clone was seen just once. The chain combines TRBV4-3 with TRBJ2-3; no clear D gene. The germline V and J ends were trimmed by 0 bases and 7 bases, with 5 bases remaining between them. The CDR3 totals 12 residues. Germline CDR1 LGHNA, CDR2 YSLEER. Here the CDR3 DNA reads TGCGCCAGCAGCCAAGATCGTTATACGCAGTATTTT. This encodes CASSQDRYTQYF.

The chain combines TRBV12-3 or TRBV12-4 with TRBJ2-3, with D possibly being TRBD2 (5 bases). The germline V and J ends were trimmed by 8 bases and 2 bases, with 11 bases remaining between them. The CDR3 contains 13 residues. CDR3 protein: CASGVANTDTQYF. In DNA form, the CDR3 reads TGTGCCAGCGGGGTAGCGAACACAGATACGCAGTATTTT.

The table lists this clone with a few counts. The gene calls are TRBV5-1 and TRBJ1-2; D perhaps matches TRBD1 (6 bases). Germline V gives CDR1 SGHRS, CDR2 YFSETQ. V was clipped by 0 bases and J by 2 bases, with 8 bases between them. CDR3 length: 14 amino acids. CDR3 sequence: CASSLEQGNYGYTF. The CDR3 DNA reads as TGCGCCAGCAGCTTGGAGCAGGGGAACTATGGCTACACCTTC.

This clone was counted a single time. The chain combines TRBV7-9 with TRBJ1-1; D may be TRBD1 (6 bases). Germline CDR1 is SEHNR and CDR2 is FQNEAQ (reference sequence). Trimming shortened V by 5 bases and J by 6 bases, and 16 bases separated the two germline ends. There are 14 residues in the CDR3. The CDR3 DNA follows: TGTGCCAGCAGCCTCGGCCAGGGGAGTGCTGAAGCTTTCTTT. This encodes CASSLGQGSAEAFF.

Notes on this clone: Compared with germline, one end of the junction differs, possibly owing to a read error. Other nucleotide sequences in the sample specify the same CDR3. This rearrangement joins TRBV29-1 to TRBJ2-2; tentative D call: TRBD1 (6 bases). Germline-derived CDR1 and CDR2 are SQVTM and ANQGSEA. CDR3 length: 13 residues. The CDR3 spells CSVGGRRAGELFF. As DNA, the CDR3 is TGCAGCGTTGGGGGGCGGCGAGCCGGAGAGCTGTTTTTT.

V gene TRBV7-9 combines with J gene TRBJ1-2; 8 bases fit TRBD1. Germline trimming cut 5 bases from V and 7 bases from J; bases unmatched to any gene: 6. The CDR3 contains 13 residues. Germline-derived CDR1 and CDR2 are SEHNR and FQNEAQ (reference sequence). In nucleotides, the CDR3 is TGTGCCAGCAGCGTGGACAGGGTCTTTGGCTACACCTTC. It encodes CASSVDRVFGYTF. The whole variable domain, remainder taken from reference TRBV7-9 and TRBJ1-2, is DTGVSQNPRHKITKRGQNVTFRCDPISEHNRLYWYRQTLGQGPEFLTYFQNEAQLEKSRLLSDRFSAERPKGSFSTLEIQRTEQGDSAMYLCASSVDRVFGYTFGSGTRLTVV.

The chain recombines TRBV18 with TRBJ1-1; D might be TRBD1 (6 bases). CDR1 is KGHSH, CDR2 LQKENI, per germline. V dropped 1 base and J dropped 3 bases, with 12 bases sitting between them. The CDR3 spans 15 residues. The CDR3 protein is CASSPREDSYTEAFF. The CDR3 DNA sequence: TGTGCCAGCTCACCACGAGAGGACAGCTACACTGAAGCTTTCTTT.

This clone has a handful of counts. DNA for the CDR3: TGTGCCAGCAGCTTAGGCCGGACTAGCGGTGAGCAGTTCTTC. Its translation: CASSLGRTSGEQFF. The rearrangement joins TRBV7-3 to TRBJ2-1; 10 nucleotides match TRBD2. CDR1 is SGHTA and CDR2 is FQGTGA in the germline V gene. Trimming cost V 2 bases and J 9 bases; bases outside gene matches: 4. CDR3 length: 14 residues.

This clone was seen many times. One end of the junction does not line up with germline, which may come from a read error. V usage is TRBV7-7 and J usage is TRBJ2-2, with D uncertain. The CDR3 extends over 16 amino acids. Germline assignment: CDR1 SSHAT and CDR2 FNYEAQ (reference sequence). CDR3 sequence: CASSPSSSLATGELFF. The DNA of the CDR3 is TGTGCTAGCAGTCCCAGTAGCAGTCTGGCCACCGGGGAGCTGTTTTTT. The variable domain in full, completed from reference TRBV7-7 and TRBJ2-2, reads GAGVSQSPRYKVTKRGQDVTLRCDPISSHATLYWYQQALGQGPEFLTYFNYEAQPDKSGLPSDRFSAERPEGSISTLTIQRTEQRDSAMYRCASSPSSSLATGELFFGEGSRLTVL.

This CDR3 reads CSVELGPTRKGDTDTQYF. The CDR3 DNA reads TGCAGCGTTGAACTAGGGCCGACTAGGAAGGGTGACACAGATACGCAGTATTTT. V gene TRBV29-1 combines with J gene TRBJ2-3, with D perhaps matching TRBD2 (6 bases). Germline assignment: CDR1 SQVTM and CDR2 ANQGSEA. This CDR3 spans 18 amino acids. The germline V and J ends were trimmed by 2 bases and 2 bases, with 23 bases remaining between them.

The V and J genes are TRBV3-1 (or the pseudogene TRBV3-2) and TRBJ2-1; TRBD2 aligns across 11 bases. J lost 10 bases, V lost 4 bases, and 12 bases had no gene match. Germline values: CDR1 LGHDT, CDR2 YNNKEL (reference sequence). The CDR3 length is 16 residues. The CDR3, as DNA: TGTGCCAGCAGCCCATATAGCGGGGGGGCCTTGGGCGAGCAGTTCTTC. Its translation: CASSPYSGGALGEQFF.

As regards this clone: An end of the junction does not agree with germline; a read error may underlie this. The rearrangement links TRBV7-7 to TRBJ2-7; no reliable D call. The CDR3 runs to 13 residues. Germline values: CDR1 SSHAT, CDR2 FNYEAQ (reference sequence). The CDR3 DNA sequence: TGTGCTAGCAGCTTAGAGAGAAGTAGCGAGCAGTACTTC. It yields the protein CASSLERSSEQYF.

This clone has just one count. The chain combines TRBV4-1 with TRBJ2-2, with TRBD2 matching over 7 bases. CDR3 length: 14 residues. J lost 6 bases, V lost 2 bases, and 3 bases had no gene match. Germline values: CDR1 MGHRA, CDR2 YSYEKL. The CDR3 loop reads CASSQRTSSGELFF. As DNA, the CDR3 is TGCGCCAGCAGCCAACGGACTAGTTCCGGGGAGCTGTTTTTT.

The V call is TRBV7-9, the J call TRBJ1-5, with 8 bases aligning to TRBD1. The germline CDR1 and CDR2 sequences are SEHNR and FQNEAQ (reference sequence). CDR3 length: 14 amino acids. J was trimmed by 3 bases and V by 5 bases; bases with no gene match: 3. The CDR3 DNA is TGTGCCAGCAGCCCGACAGGGGCCAATCAGCCCCAGCATTTT. Its translation: CASSPTGANQPQHF. The variable domain in full, with the rest retrieved from reference TRBV7-9 and TRBJ1-5, is DTGVSQNPRHKITKRGQNVTFRCDPISEHNRLYWYRQTLGQGPEFLTYFQNEAQLEKSRLLSDRFSAERPKGSFSTLEIQRTEQGDSAMYLCASSPTGANQPQHFGDGTRLSIL.

V and J are TRBV21-1 and TRBJ1-4; the D call TRBD1 from the table was never checked on the DNA. TRBV21-1 is noted as a pseudogene. The CDR3 runs 16 residues. The CDR3 nucleotides are TGTGCCAGCAGCAAAGACCGGGACAGGGGTAATGAAAAACTGTTTTTT. Translation: CASSKDRDRGNEKLFF.

The V and J genes are TRBV5-4 and TRBJ2-7; the match to TRBD2 covers 7 bases. The junction had 10 bases not matched to a gene; V was cut back by 4 bases and J by 6 bases. CDR1 and CDR2 (germline): SGHNT, YYREEE (reference sequence). CDR3 length equals 14 residues. The CDR3: CASSGAGTTPEQYF. In DNA, the CDR3 is TGTGCCAGCAGCGGGGCCGGGACTACACCCGAGCAGTACTTC. Drawing the rest from reference TRBV5-4 and TRBJ2-7, the complete variable domain is ETGVTQSPTHLIKTRGQQVTLRCSSQSGHNTVSWYQQALGQGPQFIFQYYREEENGRGNFPPRFSGLQFPNYSSELNVNALELDDSALYLCASSGAGTTPEQYFGPGTRLTVT.

The rearrangement joins TRBV3-1 (or the pseudogene TRBV3-2) to TRBJ1-2, with D possibly being TRBD1 (5 bases). The V end lost 3 bases, the J end lost 6 bases, and 23 bases lay between the germline ends. CDR1 is LGHDT and CDR2 is YNNKEL in the germline V gene (reference sequence). The CDR3 has 17 residues. The CDR3 protein is CASSHLPGQGGFHGYTF. The CDR3 nucleotides read TGTGCCAGCAGCCACCTCCCCGGGCAGGGCGGTTTTCATGGCTACACCTTC.

This chain links TRBV6-5 with TRBJ1-1; D is ambiguous. V was clipped by 7 bases and J by 1 base, with 16 bases between them. The CDR3 runs 15 residues. Germline CDR1 MNHEY, CDR2 SVGAGI. CDR3 DNA: TGTGCCAGCACTAGACCGTCCCTTGGGAACACTGAAGCTTTCTTT. It translates to CASTRPSLGNTEAFF.